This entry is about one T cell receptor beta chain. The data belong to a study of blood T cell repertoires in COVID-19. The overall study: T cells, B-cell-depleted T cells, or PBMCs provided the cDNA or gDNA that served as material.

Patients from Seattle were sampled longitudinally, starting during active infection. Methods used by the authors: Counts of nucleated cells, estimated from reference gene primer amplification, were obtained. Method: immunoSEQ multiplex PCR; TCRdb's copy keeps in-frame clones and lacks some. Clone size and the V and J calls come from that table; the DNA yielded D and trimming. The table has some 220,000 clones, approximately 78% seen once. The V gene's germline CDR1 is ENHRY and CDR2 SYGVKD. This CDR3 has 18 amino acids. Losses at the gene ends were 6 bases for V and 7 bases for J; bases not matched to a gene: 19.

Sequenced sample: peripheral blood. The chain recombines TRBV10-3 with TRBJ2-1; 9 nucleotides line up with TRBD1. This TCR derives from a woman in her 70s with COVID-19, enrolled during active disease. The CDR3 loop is CAIREQPGQGILGNEQFF. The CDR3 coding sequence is TGTGCCATCAGGGAGCAACCGGGACAGGGAATCTTAGGGAATGAGCAGTTCTTC.